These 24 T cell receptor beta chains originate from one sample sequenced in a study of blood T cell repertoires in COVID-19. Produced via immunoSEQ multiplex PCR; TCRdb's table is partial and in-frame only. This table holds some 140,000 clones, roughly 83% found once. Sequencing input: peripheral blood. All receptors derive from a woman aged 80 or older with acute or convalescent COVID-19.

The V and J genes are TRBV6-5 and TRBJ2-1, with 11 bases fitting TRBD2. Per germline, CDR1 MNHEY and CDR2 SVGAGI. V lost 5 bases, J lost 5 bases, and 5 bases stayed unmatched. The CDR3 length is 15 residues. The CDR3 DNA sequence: TGTGCCAGCAGTAGCCTAGCGGGGGGAAACAATGAGCAGTTCTTC. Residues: CASSSLAGGNNEQFF.

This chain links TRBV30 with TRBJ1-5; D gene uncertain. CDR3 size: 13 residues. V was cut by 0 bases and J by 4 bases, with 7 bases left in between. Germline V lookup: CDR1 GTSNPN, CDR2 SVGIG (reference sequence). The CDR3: CAWSVRQNQPQHF. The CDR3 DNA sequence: TGTGCCTGGAGTGTACGTCAGAATCAGCCCCAGCATTTT.

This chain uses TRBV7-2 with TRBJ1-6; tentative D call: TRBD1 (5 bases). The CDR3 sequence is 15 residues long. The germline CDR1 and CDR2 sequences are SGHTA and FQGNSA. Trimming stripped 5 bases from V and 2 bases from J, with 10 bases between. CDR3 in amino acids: CASSLDSTYNSPLHF. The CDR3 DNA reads TGTGCCAGCAGCCTTGACAGTACCTATAATTCACCCCTCCACTTT.

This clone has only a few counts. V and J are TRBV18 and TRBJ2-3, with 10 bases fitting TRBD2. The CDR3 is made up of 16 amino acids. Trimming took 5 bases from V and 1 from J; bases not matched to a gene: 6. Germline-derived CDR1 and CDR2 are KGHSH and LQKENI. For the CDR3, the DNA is TGTGCCAGCTCAGGAAGGACTAGCGGAGGCACAGATACGCAGTATTTT. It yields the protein CASSGRTSGGTDTQYF.

The chain's CDR3 is CASSSTGVPYGYTF. DNA of the CDR3: TGTGCCAGCAGCTCAACAGGGGTCCCCTATGGCTACACCTTC. The chain is built from TRBV6-5 and TRBJ1-2; 7 bases are a match to TRBD1. Per the germline V gene, CDR1 is MNHEY and CDR2 is SVGAGI. The V gene end was trimmed by 6 bases and the J gene end by 4 bases; junction bases not matched to a gene: 8. The CDR3 spans 14 residues.

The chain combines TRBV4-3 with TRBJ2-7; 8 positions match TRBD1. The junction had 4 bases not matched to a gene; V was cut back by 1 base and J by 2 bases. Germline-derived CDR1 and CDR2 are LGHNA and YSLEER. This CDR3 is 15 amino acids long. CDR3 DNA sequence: TGCGCCAGCAGCCAAGTGACAGGGGCCGCCTACGAGCAGTACTTC. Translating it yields CASSQVTGAAYEQYF.

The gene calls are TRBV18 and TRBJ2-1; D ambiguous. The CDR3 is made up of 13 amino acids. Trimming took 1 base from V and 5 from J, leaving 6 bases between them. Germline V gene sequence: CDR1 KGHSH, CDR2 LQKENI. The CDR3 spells CASSPQLNNEQFF. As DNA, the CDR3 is TGTGCCAGCTCACCACAACTAAACAATGAGCAGTTCTTC.

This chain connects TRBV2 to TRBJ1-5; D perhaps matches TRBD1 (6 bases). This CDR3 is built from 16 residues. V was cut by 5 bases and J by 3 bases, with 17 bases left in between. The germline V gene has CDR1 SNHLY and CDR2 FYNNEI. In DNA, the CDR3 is TGTGCCAGCAGTCCCGATTACACAGGGCCCAATCAGCCCCAGCATTTT. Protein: CASSPDYTGPNQPQHF.

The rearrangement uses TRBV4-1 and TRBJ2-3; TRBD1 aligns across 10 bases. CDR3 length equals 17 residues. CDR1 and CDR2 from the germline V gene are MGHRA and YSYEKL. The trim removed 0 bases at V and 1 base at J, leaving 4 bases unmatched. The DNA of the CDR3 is TGCGCCAGCAGCCAAGATTGGGGGACAGGGGGCACAGATACGCAGTATTTT. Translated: CASSQDWGTGGTDTQYF.

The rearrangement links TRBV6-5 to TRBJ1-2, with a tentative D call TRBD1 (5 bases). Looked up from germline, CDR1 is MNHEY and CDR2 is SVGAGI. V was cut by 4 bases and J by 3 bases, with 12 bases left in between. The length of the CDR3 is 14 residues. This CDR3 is CASSSGWGDYGYTF. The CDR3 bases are TGTGCCAGCAGTTCGGGTTGGGGGGACTATGGCTACACCTTC.

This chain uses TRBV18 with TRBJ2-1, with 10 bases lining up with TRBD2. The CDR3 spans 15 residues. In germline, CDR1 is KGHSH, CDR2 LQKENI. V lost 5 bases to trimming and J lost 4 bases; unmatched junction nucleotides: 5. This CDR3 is CASSAGLAFYNEQFF. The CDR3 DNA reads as TGTGCCAGCTCAGCGGGACTAGCGTTTTACAATGAGCAGTTCTTC.

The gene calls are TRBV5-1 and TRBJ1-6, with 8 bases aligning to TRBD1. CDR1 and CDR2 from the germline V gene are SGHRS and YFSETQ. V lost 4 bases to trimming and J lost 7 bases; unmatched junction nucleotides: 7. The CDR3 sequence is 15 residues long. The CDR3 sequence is CASSTPDRDNSPLHF. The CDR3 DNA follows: TGCGCCAGCAGCACCCCGGACAGGGACAATTCACCCCTCCACTTT. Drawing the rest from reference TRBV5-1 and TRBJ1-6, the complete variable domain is KAGVTQTPRYLIKTRGQQVTLSCSPISGHRSVSWYQQTPGQGLQFLFEYFSETQRNKGNFPGRFSGRQFSNSRSEMNVSTLELGDSALYLCASSTPDRDNSPLHFGNGTRLTVT.

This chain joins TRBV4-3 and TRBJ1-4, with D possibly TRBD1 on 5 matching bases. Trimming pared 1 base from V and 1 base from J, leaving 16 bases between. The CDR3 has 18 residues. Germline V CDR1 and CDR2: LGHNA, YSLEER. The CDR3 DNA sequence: TGCGCCAGCAGCCAAGTCCTCCTCGGGGGGGGAACTAATGAAAAACTGTTTTTT. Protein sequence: CASSQVLLGGGTNEKLFF.

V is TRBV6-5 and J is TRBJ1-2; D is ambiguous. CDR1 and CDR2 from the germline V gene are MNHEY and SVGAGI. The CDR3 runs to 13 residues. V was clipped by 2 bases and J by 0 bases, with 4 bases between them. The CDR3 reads CASSYRSNYGYTF. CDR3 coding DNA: TGTGCCAGCAGTTACCGGTCTAACTATGGCTACACCTTC.

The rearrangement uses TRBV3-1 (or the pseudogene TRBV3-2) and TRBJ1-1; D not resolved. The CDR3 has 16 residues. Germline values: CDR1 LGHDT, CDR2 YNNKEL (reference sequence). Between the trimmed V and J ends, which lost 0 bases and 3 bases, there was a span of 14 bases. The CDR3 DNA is TGTGCCAGCAGCCAAGATCAGACACCGAAGGACACTGAAGCTTTCTTT. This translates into CASSQDQTPKDTEAFF.

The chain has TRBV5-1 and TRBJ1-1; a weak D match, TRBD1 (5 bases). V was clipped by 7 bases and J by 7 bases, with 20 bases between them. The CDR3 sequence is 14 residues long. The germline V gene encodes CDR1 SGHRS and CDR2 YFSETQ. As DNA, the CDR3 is TGCGCCAGCCGTCCAGGGATTTATCGCAGTGAAGCTTTCTTT. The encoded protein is CASRPGIYRSEAFF.

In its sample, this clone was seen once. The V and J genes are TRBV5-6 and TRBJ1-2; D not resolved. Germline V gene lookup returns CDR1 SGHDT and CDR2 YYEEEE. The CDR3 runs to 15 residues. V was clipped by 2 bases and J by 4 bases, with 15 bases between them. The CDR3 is CASSFAGQATYGYTF. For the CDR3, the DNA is TGTGCCAGCAGCTTTGCAGGCCAGGCCACCTATGGCTACACCTTC. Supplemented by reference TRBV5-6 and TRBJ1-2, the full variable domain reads DAGVTQSPTHLIKTRGQQVTLRCSPKSGHDTVSWYQQALGQGPQFIFQYYEEEERQRGNFPDRFSGHQFPNYSSELNVNALLLGDSALYLCASSFAGQATYGYTFGSGTRLTVV.

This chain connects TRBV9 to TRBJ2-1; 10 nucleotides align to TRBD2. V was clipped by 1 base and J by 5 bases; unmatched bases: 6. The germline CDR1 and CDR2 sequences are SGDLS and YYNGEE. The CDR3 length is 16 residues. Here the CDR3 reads CASSVSTSGPNNEQFF. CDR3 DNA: TGTGCCAGCAGCGTATCGACTAGCGGGCCGAACAATGAGCAGTTCTTC.

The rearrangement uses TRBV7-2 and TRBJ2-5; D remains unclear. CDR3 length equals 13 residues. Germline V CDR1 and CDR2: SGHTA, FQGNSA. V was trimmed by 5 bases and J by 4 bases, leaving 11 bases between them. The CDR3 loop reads CASSLAVRETQYF. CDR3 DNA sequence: TGTGCCAGCAGCCTGGCGGTGCGAGAGACCCAGTACTTC.

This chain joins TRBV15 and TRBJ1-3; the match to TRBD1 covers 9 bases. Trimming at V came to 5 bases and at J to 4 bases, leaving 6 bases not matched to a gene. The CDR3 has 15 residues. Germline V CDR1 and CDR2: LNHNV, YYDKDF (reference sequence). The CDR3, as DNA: TGTGCCACCAGCCCCTCCGGGACAGGGGGAAACACCATATATTTT. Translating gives CATSPSGTGGNTIYF.

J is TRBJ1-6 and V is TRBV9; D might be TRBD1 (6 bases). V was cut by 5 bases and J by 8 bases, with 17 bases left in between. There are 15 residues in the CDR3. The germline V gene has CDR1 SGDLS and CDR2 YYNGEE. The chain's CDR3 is CASSRTDINDSPLHF. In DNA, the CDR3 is TGTGCCAGCAGTCGGACAGACATAAATGATTCACCCCTCCACTTT.

The CDR3 reads CASSLDPGNYGYTF. DNA of the CDR3: TGCGCCAGCAGCTTGGATCCGGGGAACTATGGCTACACCTTC. The rearrangement uses TRBV5-1 and TRBJ1-2; D gene uncertain. CDR1 is SGHRS and CDR2 is YFSETQ in the germline V gene. This CDR3 spans 14 amino acids. Trimming stripped 0 bases from V and 2 bases from J, with 8 bases between.

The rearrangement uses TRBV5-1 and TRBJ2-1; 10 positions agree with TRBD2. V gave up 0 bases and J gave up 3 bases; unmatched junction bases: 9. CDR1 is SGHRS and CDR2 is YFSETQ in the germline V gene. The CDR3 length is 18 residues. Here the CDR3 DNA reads TGCGCCAGCAGCTTGGCCGAGCTAGCGGGGGTTGACTACAATGAGCAGTTCTTC. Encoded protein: CASSLAELAGVDYNEQFF. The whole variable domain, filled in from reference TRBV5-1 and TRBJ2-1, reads KAGVTQTPRYLIKTRGQQVTLSCSPISGHRSVSWYQQTPGQGLQFLFEYFSETQRNKGNFPGRFSGRQFSNSRSEMNVSTLELGDSALYLCASSLAELAGVDYNEQFFGPGTRLTVL.

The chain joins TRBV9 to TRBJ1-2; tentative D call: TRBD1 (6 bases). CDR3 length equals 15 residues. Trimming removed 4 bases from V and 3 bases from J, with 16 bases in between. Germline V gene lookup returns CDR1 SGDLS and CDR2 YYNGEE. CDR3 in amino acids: CASSLGTTGDYGYTF. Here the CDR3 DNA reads TGTGCCAGCAGCCTCGGGACAACCGGGGACTATGGCTACACCTTC.